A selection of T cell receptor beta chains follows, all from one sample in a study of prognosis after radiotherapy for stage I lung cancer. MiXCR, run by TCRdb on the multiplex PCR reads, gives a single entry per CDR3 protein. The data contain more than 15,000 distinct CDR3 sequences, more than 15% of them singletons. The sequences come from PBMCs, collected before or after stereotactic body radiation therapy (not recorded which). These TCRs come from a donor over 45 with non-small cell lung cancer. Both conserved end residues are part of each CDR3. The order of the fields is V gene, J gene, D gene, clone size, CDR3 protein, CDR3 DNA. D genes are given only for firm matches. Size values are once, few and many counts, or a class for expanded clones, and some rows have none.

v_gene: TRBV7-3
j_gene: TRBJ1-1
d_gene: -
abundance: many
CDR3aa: CASKVASGSTEAFF
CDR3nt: TGTGCCAGCAAGGTCGCGTCGGGGAGCACTGAAGCTTTCTTT

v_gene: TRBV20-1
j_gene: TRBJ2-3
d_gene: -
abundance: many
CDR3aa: CSARDSGERTDTQYF
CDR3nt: TGCAGTGCTAGAGATTCGGGGGAACGCACAGATACGCAGTATTTT

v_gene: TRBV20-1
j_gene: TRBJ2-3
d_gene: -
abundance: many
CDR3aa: CSARVLFSGTGDTQYF
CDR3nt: TGCAGTGCTAGAGTCTTGTTTAGCGGAACAGGGGATACGCAGTATTTT

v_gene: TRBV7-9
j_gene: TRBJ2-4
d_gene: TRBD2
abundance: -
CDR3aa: CASSPGGVVAKNIQYF
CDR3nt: TGTGCCAGCAGCCCGGGGGGGGTCGTAGCCAAAAACATTCAGTACTTC

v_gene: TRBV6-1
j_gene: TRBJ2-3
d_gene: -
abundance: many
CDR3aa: CATYPFWGGKGTDTQYF
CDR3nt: TGTGCCACTTACCCCTTTTGGGGAGGTAAAGGCACAGATACGCAGTATTTT

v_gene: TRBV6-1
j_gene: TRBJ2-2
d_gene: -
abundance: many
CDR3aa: CASSATGELFF
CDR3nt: TGTGCCAGCAGCGCTACCGGGGAGCTGTTTTTT

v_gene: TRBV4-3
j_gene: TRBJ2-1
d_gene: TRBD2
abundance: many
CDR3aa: CASSQDSLADTKQFF
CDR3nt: TGCGCCAGCAGCCAAGATTCACTAGCGGATACGAAGCAGTTCTTC

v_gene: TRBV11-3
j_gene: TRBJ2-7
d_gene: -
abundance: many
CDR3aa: CASSLNSLSSYEQYF
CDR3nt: TGTGCCAGCAGCTTAAACAGCCTGAGCTCCTACGAGCAGTACTTC

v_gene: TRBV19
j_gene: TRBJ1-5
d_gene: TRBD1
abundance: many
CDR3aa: CASDGQVEQPQHF
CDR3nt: TGTGCCAGCGATGGACAGGTGGAACAGCCCCAGCATTTT

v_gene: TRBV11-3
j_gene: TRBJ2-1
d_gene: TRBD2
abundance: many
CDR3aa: CASRRGGGGPDNEQFF
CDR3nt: TGTGCCAGCAGACGGGGTGGGGGAGGGCCCGACAATGAGCAGTTCTTC

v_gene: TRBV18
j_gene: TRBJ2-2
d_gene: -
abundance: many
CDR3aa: CASSSMGLRELFF
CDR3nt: TGTGCCAGCTCATCGATGGGCCTTCGGGAGCTGTTTTTT

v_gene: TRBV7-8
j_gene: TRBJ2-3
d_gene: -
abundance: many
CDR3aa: CASSLDVDTQYF
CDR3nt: TGTGCCAGCAGCCTGGACGTGGATACGCAGTATTTT

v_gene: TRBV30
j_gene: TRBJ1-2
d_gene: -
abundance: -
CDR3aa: CAWSVFFPKTAQLNYGYTF
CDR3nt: TGTGCCTGGAGTGTTTTTTTTCCCAAGACAGCGCAACTTAATTATGGCTACACCTTC

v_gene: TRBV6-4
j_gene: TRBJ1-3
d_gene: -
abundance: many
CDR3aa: CASRKDTLSGNTIYF
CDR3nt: TGTGCCAGCAGGAAGGACACACTCTCTGGAAACACCATATATTTT

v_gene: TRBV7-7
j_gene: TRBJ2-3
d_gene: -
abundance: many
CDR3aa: CASSLGNSADTQYF
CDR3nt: TGTGCCAGCAGCTTAGGGAACAGCGCAGATACGCAGTATTTT